The 10 T cell receptor beta chains reported below all come from one sample, sequenced in a study of blood T cell repertoires in COVID-19. Profiling relied on immunoSEQ multiplex PCR, and the TCRdb table lists in-frame clones only, not all of them. The data show approximately 270,000 clones, around nine tenths seen once. The sequencing sample was made of PBMCs or T cells enriched from blood (not recorded which). The receptors were sampled from an older woman who had recovered from COVID-19.

The chain is built from TRBV19 and TRBJ1-5, with D possibly matching TRBD1 (5 bases). The CDR3 runs to 13 residues. The germline CDR1 and CDR2 sequences are LNHDA and SQIVND (reference sequence). Trimming left V 3 bases short and J 7 bases short, with 10 bases between. Here the CDR3 reads CASSIREGQPQHF. The CDR3 DNA reads as TGTGCCAGTAGTATCAGGGAAGGCCAGCCCCAGCATTTT.

The chain combines TRBV3-1 (or the pseudogene TRBV3-2) with TRBJ2-1; 11 bases match TRBD2. Losses at the gene ends were 0 bases for V and 9 bases for J; bases not matched to a gene: 13. CDR3 size: 18 residues. CDR1 is LGHDT and CDR2 is YNNKEL in the germline V gene (reference sequence). The CDR3 is CASSQDSSGGPRSGEQFF. CDR3 DNA: TGTGCCAGCAGCCAAGATTCTAGCGGGGGGCCACGCTCTGGTGAGCAGTTCTTC.

With respect to this clone: One end of the junction does not line up with germline, which may come from a read error. The rearrangement links TRBV24-1 to TRBJ2-2, with D tentatively TRBD1 (6 bases). This CDR3 has 15 amino acids. The germline gives CDR1 KGHDR, CDR2 SFDVKD. CDR3 in DNA: TGTGCCACCAGTGATTATGGGACAACGACCGAGGAGCTGTTTTTT. It yields the protein CATSDYGTTTEELFF.

The CDR3 here is CASQGANTEAFF. The CDR3 DNA follows: TGTGCCAGCCAAGGGGCGAACACTGAAGCTTTCTTT. The gene calls are TRBV7-3 and TRBJ1-1, with D possibly being TRBD1 (5 bases). V lost 8 bases, J lost 1 base, and 8 bases lay in between. Germline V CDR1 and CDR2: SGHTA, FQGTGA. The CDR3 extends over 12 amino acids.

This chain joins TRBV5-1 and TRBJ1-1; 9 bases are shared with TRBD1. Trimming cost V 6 bases and J 0 bases; bases outside gene matches: 6. The CDR3 has 15 amino acids. Germline values: CDR1 SGHRS, CDR2 YFSETQ. The CDR3 DNA follows: TGCGCCAGCACCAGGACAGGGGAGATGAACACTGAAGCTTTCTTT. Protein sequence: CASTRTGEMNTEAFF.

V gene TRBV10-3 combines with J gene TRBJ1-5; 7 bases agree with TRBD1. CDR1 ENHRY and CDR2 SYGVKD come from the germline V gene. The CDR3 length is 18 residues. Trimming cost V 4 bases and J 0 bases; bases outside gene matches: 12. CDR3 residues: CAISAKGADPYSNQPQHF. In nucleotides, the CDR3 is TGTGCCATCAGTGCTAAGGGGGCTGATCCGTATAGCAATCAGCCCCAGCATTTT.

Here the CDR3 reads CASSPSFTGLRTF. The CDR3 nucleotides are TGTGCCAGCAGTCCATCGTTTACAGGGTTGCGCACCTTC. The chain employs TRBV6-4 and TRBJ1-2, with D possibly TRBD1 on 6 matching bases. Germline loops: CDR1 MRHNA, CDR2 SNTAGT. The CDR3 runs 13 residues. The germline V and J ends were trimmed by 5 bases and 13 bases, with 20 bases remaining between them.

This chain connects TRBV4-2 to TRBJ2-7; D not resolved. The V and J ends lost 4 bases and 4 bases respectively, with 17 bases between them. The CDR3 has 15 amino acids. Germline lookup yields CDR1 LGHNA and CDR2 YNFKEQ. CDR3 protein: CASSREGDFMYEQYF. The CDR3 DNA sequence: TGTGCCAGCAGCCGAGAAGGCGACTTTATGTACGAGCAGTACTTC.

The chain couples TRBV9 to TRBJ1-2; weak D call: TRBD1 (6 bases). The germline V gene has CDR1 SGDLS and CDR2 YYNGEE. V was clipped by 2 bases and J by 4 bases, with 18 bases between them. The CDR3 is made up of 16 amino acids. CDR3 sequence reads: CASSVHRTESFYGYTF. The CDR3 DNA is TGTGCCAGCAGCGTCCATAGGACAGAAAGTTTCTATGGCTACACCTTC.

This chain joins TRBV2 and TRBJ1-5; D possibly corresponds to TRBD1 (6 bases). The germline V and J ends were trimmed by 7 bases and 9 bases, with 19 bases remaining between them. The CDR3 is 14 amino acids. Germline CDR1 and CDR2: SNHLY and FYNNEI. CDR3 loop: CASNPYDRSLPQHF. The CDR3 coding sequence is TGTGCCAGCAATCCCTATGACAGGAGCCTGCCCCAGCATTTT. Full variable domain (outside the CDR3, taken from reference TRBV2 and TRBJ1-5): EPEVTQTPSHQVTQMGQEVILRCVPISNHLYFYWYRQILGQKVEFLVSFYNNEISEKSEIFDDQFSVERPDGSNFTLKIRSTKLEDSAMYFCASNPYDRSLPQHFGDGTRLSIL.